The 15 T cell receptor beta chains presented below share a single source sample, sequenced in a study of T-cell reconstitution after alpha-beta-depleted transplantation in children (TCRdb year 2016). To prepare the library, PCR was applied. The reads were generated on an Illumina HiSeq 2500. Molecular barcoding was employed in the preparation of TCR libraries, with unique molecular identifiers being used to normalize TCRbeta repertoire quantification. Using fastp at Q25 and MiXCR, TCRdb reprocessed the public reads and kept productive beta chains. A single entry per CDR3 protein holds the most common genes and DNA from its merged rows. Within this sample are roughly 280,000 distinct CDR3 sequences, with 11% of them counted one time only. About 20% of the sample goes to the ten largest clones. Sample treatment or condition, as interpreted from the label and publication: allogeneic hematopoietic cell transplantation with graft depleted of TCRalphabeta T cells and CD19 B cells.

The source material was peripheral blood, sampled 180 days after TCRalphabeta/CD19-depleted stem cell transplant. These TCRs come from a male patient between 2 and 9 years old who had a stem cell transplant for chronic granulomatous disease, so the T cells may come from the graft donor.

This clonotype was picked up many times. The chain has TRBV7-8 and TRBJ2-7, with D possibly being TRBD1 or TRBD2 (6 bases each). Trimming stripped 5 bases from V and 7 bases from J, with 21 bases between. The CDR3 is made up of 15 amino acids. Germline loops: CDR1 SGHVS, CDR2 FQNEAQ. Written as DNA, the CDR3 is TGTGCCAGCAGCATCGGGACTGAAGGGGGGCGAGAGCAGTACTTC. This gives the protein CASSIGTEGGREQYF.

This clonotype was recorded at least ten times. The CDR3 coding sequence is TGTGCCAGCTCACCCGTGACAGGGGACTATGGCTACACCTTC. Protein product: CASSPVTGDYGYTF. This rearrangement joins TRBV18 to TRBJ1-2, with TRBD1 identical over 8 bases. The CDR3 is made up of 14 amino acids. V trimming: 3 bases; J trimming: 3 bases; junction bases outside the gene matches: 3. In germline, CDR1 is KGHSH, CDR2 LQKENI.

This clonotype was observed many times. The rearrangement uses TRBV25-1 and TRBJ2-1; D may correspond to TRBD1 or TRBD2 (6 bases each). Germline CDR1 MGHDK, CDR2 SYGVNS. V was trimmed by 3 bases and J by 9 bases, leaving 15 bases between them. This CDR3 comprises 14 residues. The CDR3 nucleotides are TGTGCCAGCAGTGATCACGGGAAGGGGGGTGAGCAGTTCTTC. As protein: CASSDHGKGGEQFF.

This clonotype was seen repeatedly, ten times or more. This chain connects TRBV20-1 to TRBJ2-7; a possible D gene is TRBD2 (6 bases). The CDR3 has 10 amino acids. The V gene lost 3 bases and the J gene lost 11 bases, with 11 bases spanning the gap. Germline V lookup: CDR1 DFQATT, CDR2 SNEGSKA (reference sequence). The CDR3 sequence is CSARVGGEYF. The CDR3 DNA follows: TGCAGTGCTAGGGTGGGAGGAGAGTACTTC.

This clonotype has ten or more counts. The chain has TRBV12-3 or TRBV12-4 and TRBJ2-1, with unresolved D. This CDR3 comprises 13 residues. Trimming left V 6 bases short and J 5 bases short, with 11 bases between. DNA for the CDR3: TGTGCCAGCAGCCTTCTAGAGCACAATGAGCAGTTCTTC. The encoded protein is CASSLLEHNEQFF.

Details on this clonotype: This may arise from a read error, as a much more abundant clone is one base away. This chain uses TRBV30 with TRBJ1-2; D ambiguous. Germline lookup yields CDR1 GTSNPN and CDR2 SVGIG (reference sequence). The CDR3 sequence is 15 residues long. The CDR3 sequence: CAWNPGAWPRDGDTF. The CDR3 region has the DNA TGTGCCTGGAACCCCGGCGCTTGGCCGAGGGATGGCGACACCTTC.

This clonotype has at least ten counts. The rearrangement uses TRBV30 and TRBJ1-2, with D hard to call. CDR3 length equals 12 residues. V lost 2 bases, J lost 1 base, and 5 bases lay in between. CDR1 is GTSNPN and CDR2 is SVGIG in the germline V gene (reference sequence). The CDR3 protein is CAWSQNNYGYTF. CDR3 DNA sequence: TGTGCCTGGAGTCAGAATAACTATGGCTACACCTTC.

This clonotype came up many times. The V and J genes are TRBV11-2 and TRBJ2-7, with TRBD2 matching 14 bases. The CDR3 consists of 18 residues. V was clipped by 7 bases and J by 0 bases; unmatched bases: 11. Germline CDR1 reads SGHAT; CDR2 reads FQNNGV. The CDR3 region has the DNA TGTGCCAGCACGCTCTCGGGACTAGCGGGAGTCAACTCCTACGAGCAGTACTTC. Translating gives CASTLSGLAGVNSYEQYF.

V usage is TRBV20-1 and J usage is TRBJ1-6; 8 bases fit TRBD1. The V and J ends lost 5 bases and 0 bases, in that order; junction bases with no gene match: 6. Germline V gene data show CDR1 as DFQATT and CDR2 as SNEGSKA (reference sequence). The CDR3 totals 16 residues. The CDR3 coding sequence is TGCAGTGCTCGGGACAGGCACCTCTCCTATAATTCACCCCTCCACTTT. Translation gives CSARDRHLSYNSPLHF.

This clonotype was counted many times. The chain carries TRBV11-2 and TRBJ2-3; D may be TRBD2 (6 bases). The germline V and J ends were trimmed by 5 bases and 9 bases, with 21 bases remaining between them. This CDR3 contains 15 residues. The V gene's germline CDR1 is SGHAT and CDR2 FQNNGV. The CDR3 DNA reads as TGTGCCAGCAGCCTTCTTCGCGGGGAGGTCCTAACGCAGTATTTT. Protein sequence: CASSLLRGEVLTQYF.

In its sample, this clonotype was seen many times. The chain joins TRBV20-1 to TRBJ2-5, with D possibly being TRBD1 or TRBD2 (6 bases each). CDR3 length: 14 amino acids. Germline values: CDR1 DFQATT, CDR2 SNEGSKA (reference sequence). Trimming shortened V by 5 bases and J by 5 bases, and 18 bases separated the two germline ends. This CDR3 reads CSARLTGGRETQYF. DNA of the CDR3: TGCAGTGCTCGGCTCACTGGGGGGCGGGAGACCCAGTACTTC.

This clonotype has ten or more counts. This CDR3 is CASSPPAATVAKNIQYF. The CDR3 DNA sequence: TGTGCCAGCAGCCCCCCGGCCGCAACTGTAGCCAAAAACATTCAGTACTTC. The rearrangement links TRBV7-9 to TRBJ2-4; no clear D gene. Trimming took 5 bases from V and 0 from J, leaving 17 bases between them. The CDR3 consists of 17 residues. The V gene's germline CDR1 is SEHNR and CDR2 FQNEAQ (reference sequence).

This clonotype has ten or more counts. The chain carries TRBV10-3 and TRBJ1-5, with unresolved D. This CDR3 comprises 13 residues. Trimming removed 3 bases from V and 3 bases from J, with 6 bases in between. CDR1 and CDR2 (germline): ENHRY, SYGVKD. Here the CDR3 reads CAISESFNQPQHF. CDR3 nucleotides: TGTGCCATCAGTGAAAGTTTCAATCAGCCCCAGCATTTT.

This clonotype was observed at least ten times. The chain is built from TRBV11-2 and TRBJ1-6, with a possible D match to TRBD1 (6 bases). The CDR3 runs 17 residues. Germline CDR1 is SGHAT and CDR2 is FQNNGV. Trimming pared 5 bases from V and 4 bases from J, leaving 18 bases between. CDR3 sequence: CASSLIPTGSYNSPLHF. The CDR3, as DNA: TGTGCCAGCAGCCTGATCCCGACAGGATCATATAATTCACCCCTCCACTTT.

This clonotype has at least ten counts. The chain employs TRBV12-3 or TRBV12-4 and TRBJ1-6; unclear D gene. The CDR3 contains 14 residues. V lost 4 bases and J 4 bases, leaving 8 bases between the germline ends. The DNA of the CDR3 is TGTGCCAGCAGTTGGAACGGTTATAATTCACCCCTCCACTTT. This encodes CASSWNGYNSPLHF.